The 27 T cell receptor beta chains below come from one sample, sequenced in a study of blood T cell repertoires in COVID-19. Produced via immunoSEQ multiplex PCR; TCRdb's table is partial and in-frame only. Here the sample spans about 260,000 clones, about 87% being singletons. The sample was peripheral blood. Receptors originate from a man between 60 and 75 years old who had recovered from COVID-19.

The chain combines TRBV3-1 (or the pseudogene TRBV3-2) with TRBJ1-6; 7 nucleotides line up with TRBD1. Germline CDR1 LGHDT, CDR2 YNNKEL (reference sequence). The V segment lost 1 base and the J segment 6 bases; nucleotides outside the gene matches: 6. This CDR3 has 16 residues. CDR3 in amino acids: CASSQGPGQPNSPLHF. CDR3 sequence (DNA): TGTGCCAGCAGCCAAGGACCGGGACAGCCTAATTCACCCCTCCACTTT.

The DNA for the CDR3 is TGTGCCAGCAGCCCCCTGGGGCGGGGGGATACGCAGTATTTT. Translating it yields CASSPLGRGDTQYF. The chain joins TRBV7-3 to TRBJ2-3; 7 bases align to TRBD2. The ends lost 5 bases at V and 6 bases at J; junction bases unmatched: 8. The CDR3 is made up of 14 amino acids. The V gene's germline CDR1 is SGHTA and CDR2 FQGTGA.

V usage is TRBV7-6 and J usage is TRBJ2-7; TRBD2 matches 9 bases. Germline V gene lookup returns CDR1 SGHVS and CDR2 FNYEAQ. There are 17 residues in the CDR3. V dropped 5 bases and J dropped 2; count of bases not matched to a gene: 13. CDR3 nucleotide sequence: TGTGCCAGCAGCCCGGCGGCTCCGCGGGGGGGCGCCTACGAGCAGTACTTC. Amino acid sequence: CASSPAAPRGGAYEQYF.

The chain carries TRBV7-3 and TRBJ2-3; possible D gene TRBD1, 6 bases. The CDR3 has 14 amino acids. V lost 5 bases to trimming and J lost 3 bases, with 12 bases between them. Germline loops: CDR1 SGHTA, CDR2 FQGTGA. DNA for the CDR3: TGTGCCAGCAGCCCCAGGGGAGAGACAGATACGCAGTATTTT. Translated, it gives CASSPRGETDTQYF.

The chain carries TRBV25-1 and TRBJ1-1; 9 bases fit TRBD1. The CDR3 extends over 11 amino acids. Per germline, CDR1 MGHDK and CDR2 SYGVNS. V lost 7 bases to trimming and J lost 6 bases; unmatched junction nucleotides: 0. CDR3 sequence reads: CASNRGPEAFF. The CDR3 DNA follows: TGTGCCAGCAACAGGGGGCCTGAAGCTTTCTTT.

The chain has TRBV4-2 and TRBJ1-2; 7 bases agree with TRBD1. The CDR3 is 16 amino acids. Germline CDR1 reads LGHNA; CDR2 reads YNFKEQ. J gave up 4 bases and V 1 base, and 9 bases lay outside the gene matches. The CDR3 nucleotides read TGTGCCAGCAGCCAAGGGCGCACAGGGGTAGGCTATGGCTACACCTTC. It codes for CASSQGRTGVGYGYTF.

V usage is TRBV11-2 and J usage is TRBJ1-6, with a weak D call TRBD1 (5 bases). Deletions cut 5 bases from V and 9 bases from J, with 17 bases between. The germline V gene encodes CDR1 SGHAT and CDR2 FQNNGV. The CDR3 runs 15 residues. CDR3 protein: CASSPPGVGASPLHF. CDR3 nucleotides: TGTGCCAGCAGCCCCCCGGGGGTAGGGGCTTCACCCCTCCACTTT. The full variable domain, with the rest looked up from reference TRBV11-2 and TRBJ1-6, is EAGVAQSPRYKIIEKRQSVAFWCNPISGHATLYWYQQILGQGPKLLIQFQNNGVVDDSQLPKDRFSAERLKGVDSTLKIQPAKLEDSAVYLCASSPPGVGASPLHFGNGTRLTVT.

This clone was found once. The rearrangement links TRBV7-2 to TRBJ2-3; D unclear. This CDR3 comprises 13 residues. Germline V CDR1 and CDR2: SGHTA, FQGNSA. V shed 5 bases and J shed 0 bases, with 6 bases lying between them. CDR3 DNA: TGTGCCAGCAGCATTCCTAGCACAGATACGCAGTATTTT. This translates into CASSIPSTDTQYF. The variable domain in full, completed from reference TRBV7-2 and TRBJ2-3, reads GAGVSQSPSNKVTEKGKDVELRCDPISGHTALYWYRQSLGQGLEFLIYFQGNSAPDKSGLPSDRFSAERTGGSVSTLTIQRTQQEDSAVYLCASSIPSTDTQYFGPGTRLTVL.

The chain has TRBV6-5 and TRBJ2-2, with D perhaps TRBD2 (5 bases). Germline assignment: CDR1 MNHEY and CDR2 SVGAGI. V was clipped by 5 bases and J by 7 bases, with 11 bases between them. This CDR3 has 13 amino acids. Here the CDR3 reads CASSPSGGGELFF. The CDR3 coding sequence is TGTGCCAGCAGTCCAAGCGGTGGCGGGGAGCTGTTTTTT.

This CDR3 is CASSYLSGGPPREQYF. The CDR3 DNA sequence: TGTGCCAGCAGTTACTTGAGCGGGGGGCCCCCTCGTGAGCAGTACTTC. This chain links TRBV6-2 or TRBV6-3 with TRBJ2-7, with TRBD2 identical over 9 bases. V shed 1 base and J 7 bases; nucleotides not matched to a gene: 11. There are 16 residues in the CDR3. Per germline, CDR1 MNHEY and CDR2 SVGEGT.

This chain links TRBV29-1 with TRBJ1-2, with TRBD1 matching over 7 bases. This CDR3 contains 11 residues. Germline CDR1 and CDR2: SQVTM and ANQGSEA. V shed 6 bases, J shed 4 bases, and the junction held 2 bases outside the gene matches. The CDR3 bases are TGCAGCGTGCGGGACAGCTATGGCTACACCTTC. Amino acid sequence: CSVRDSYGYTF.

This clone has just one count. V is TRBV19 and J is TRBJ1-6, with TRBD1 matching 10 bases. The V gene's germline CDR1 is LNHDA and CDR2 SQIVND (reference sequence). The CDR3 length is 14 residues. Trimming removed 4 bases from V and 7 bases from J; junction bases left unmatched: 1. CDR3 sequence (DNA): TGTGCCAGTAGTAAGGACAGGGGGAATTCACCCCTCCACTTT. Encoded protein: CASSKDRGNSPLHF. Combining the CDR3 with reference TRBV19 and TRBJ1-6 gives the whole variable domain DGGITQSPKYLFRKEGQNVTLSCEQNLNHDAMYWYRQDPGQGLRLIYYSQIVNDFQKGDIAEGYSVSREKKESFPLTVTSAQKNPTAFYLCASSKDRGNSPLHFGNGTRLTVT.

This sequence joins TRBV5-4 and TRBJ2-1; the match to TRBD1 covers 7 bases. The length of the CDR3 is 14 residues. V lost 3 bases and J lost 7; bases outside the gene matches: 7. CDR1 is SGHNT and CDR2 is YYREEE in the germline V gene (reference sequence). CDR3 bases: TGTGCCAGCAGCTGGACAGGACCGTTGAATGAGCAGTTCTTC. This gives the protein CASSWTGPLNEQFF.

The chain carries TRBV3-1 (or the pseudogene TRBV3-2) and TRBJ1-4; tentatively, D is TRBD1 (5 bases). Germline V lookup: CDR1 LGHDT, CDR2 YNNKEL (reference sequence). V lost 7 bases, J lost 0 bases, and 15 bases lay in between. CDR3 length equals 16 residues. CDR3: CASTPTGVTTNEKLFF. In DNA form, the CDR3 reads TGTGCCAGCACCCCAACGGGGGTTACAACTAATGAAAAACTGTTTTTT.

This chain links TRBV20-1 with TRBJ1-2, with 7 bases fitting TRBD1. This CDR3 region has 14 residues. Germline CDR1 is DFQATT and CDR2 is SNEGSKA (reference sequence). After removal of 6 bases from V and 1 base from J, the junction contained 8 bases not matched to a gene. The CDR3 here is CSASGQGDNYGYTF. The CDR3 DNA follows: TGCAGTGCAAGTGGTCAGGGGGATAACTATGGCTACACCTTC.

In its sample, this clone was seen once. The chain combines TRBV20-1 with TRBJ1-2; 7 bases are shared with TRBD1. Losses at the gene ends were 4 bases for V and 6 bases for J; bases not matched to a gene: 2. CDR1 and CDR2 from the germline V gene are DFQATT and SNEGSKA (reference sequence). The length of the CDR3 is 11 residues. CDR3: CSAKGGNGYTF. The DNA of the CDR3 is TGCAGTGCTAAAGGGGGCAATGGCTACACCTTC.

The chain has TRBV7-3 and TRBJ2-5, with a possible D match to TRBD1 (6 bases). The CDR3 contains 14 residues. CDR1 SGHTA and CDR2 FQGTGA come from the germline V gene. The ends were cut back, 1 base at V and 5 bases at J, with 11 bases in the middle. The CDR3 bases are TGTGCCAGCAGCTTAATGGGGGCCGGGGAGACCCAGTACTTC. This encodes CASSLMGAGETQYF.

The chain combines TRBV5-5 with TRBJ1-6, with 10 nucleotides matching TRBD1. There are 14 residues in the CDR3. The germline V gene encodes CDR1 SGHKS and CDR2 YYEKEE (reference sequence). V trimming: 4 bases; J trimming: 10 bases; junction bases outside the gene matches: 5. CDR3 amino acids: CASSLRDRGSPLHF. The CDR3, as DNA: TGTGCCAGCAGCCTCCGGGACAGGGGCTCACCCCTCCACTTT.

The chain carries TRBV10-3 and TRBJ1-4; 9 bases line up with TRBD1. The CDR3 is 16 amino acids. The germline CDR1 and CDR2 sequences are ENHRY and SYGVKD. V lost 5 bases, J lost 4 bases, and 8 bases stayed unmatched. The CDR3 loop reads CAISTGTGKVNEKLFF. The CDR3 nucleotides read TGTGCCATCAGTACCGGGACAGGGAAGGTTAATGAAAAACTGTTTTTT.

The CDR3 DNA reads TGTGCCAGTAGTATAAGCGGGGCCGGGGTCGATGAGCAGTTCTTC. Translating it yields CASSISGAGVDEQFF. This chain connects TRBV19 to TRBJ2-1, with 7 positions matching TRBD2. The CDR3 totals 15 residues. J was trimmed by 8 bases and V by 2 bases; bases with no gene match: 9. CDR1 LNHDA and CDR2 SQIVND come from the germline V gene (reference sequence).

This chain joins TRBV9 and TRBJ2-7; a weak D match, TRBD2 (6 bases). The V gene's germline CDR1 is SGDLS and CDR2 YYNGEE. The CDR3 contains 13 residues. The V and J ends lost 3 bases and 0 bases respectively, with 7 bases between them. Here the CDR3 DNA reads TGTGCCAGCAGCGCCGGGGGCTCCTACGAGCAGTACTTC. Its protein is CASSAGGSYEQYF.

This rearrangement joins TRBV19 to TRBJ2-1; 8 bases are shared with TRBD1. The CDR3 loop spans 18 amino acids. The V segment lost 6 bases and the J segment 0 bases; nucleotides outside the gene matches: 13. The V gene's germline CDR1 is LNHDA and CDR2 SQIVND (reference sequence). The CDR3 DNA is TGTGCCAGTAGCCCATATCCCAGGGGGCTGAGCTCCTACAATGAGCAGTTCTTC. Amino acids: CASSPYPRGLSSYNEQFF.

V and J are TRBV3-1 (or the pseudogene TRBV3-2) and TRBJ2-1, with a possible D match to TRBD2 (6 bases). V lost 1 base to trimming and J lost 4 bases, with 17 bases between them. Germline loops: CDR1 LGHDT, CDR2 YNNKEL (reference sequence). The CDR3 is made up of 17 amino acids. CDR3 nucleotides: TGTGCCAGCAGCCAAGGGACGGGGGTTATCCTTTACAATGAGCAGTTCTTC. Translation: CASSQGTGVILYNEQFF.

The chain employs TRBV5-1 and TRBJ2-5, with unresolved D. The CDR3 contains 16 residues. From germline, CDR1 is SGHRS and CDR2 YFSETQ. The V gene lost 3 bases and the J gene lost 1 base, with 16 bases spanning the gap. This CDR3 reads CASSSALLAAQETQYF. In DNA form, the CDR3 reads TGCGCCAGCAGCTCCGCATTGTTAGCAGCCCAAGAGACCCAGTACTTC.

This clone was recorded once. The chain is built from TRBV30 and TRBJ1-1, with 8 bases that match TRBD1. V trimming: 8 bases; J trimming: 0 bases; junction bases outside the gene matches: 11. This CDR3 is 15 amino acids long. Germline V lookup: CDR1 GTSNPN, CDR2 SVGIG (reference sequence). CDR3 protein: CASRGQALMNTEAFF. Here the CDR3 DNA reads TGTGCCAGCCGGGGACAGGCACTCATGAACACTGAAGCTTTCTTT.

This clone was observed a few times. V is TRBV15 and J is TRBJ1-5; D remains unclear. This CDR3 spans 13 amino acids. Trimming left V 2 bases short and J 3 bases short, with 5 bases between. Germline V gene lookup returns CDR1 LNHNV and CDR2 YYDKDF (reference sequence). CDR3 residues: CATSRPLNQPQHF. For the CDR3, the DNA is TGTGCCACCAGCAGACCTCTCAATCAGCCCCAGCATTTT.

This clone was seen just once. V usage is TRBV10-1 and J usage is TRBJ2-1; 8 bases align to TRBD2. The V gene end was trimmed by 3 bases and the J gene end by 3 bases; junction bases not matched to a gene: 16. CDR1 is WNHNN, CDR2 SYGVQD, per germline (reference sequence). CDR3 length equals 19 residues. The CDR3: CASSDSNGIPGLGYNEQFF. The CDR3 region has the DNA TGCGCCAGCAGTGACTCCAACGGGATACCGGGACTAGGCTACAATGAGCAGTTCTTC.